This TCR beta chain was found in a study of cytomegalovirus exposure and HLA in healthy donors. Study-wide results and limits: The sole available immune exposure information was CMV serostatus.

Amplification used 60 Vbeta primers and 13 Jbeta primers. Data came from immunoSEQ multiplex PCR; TCRdb stores just in-frame clones and leaves some out. The sample holds 150,000 to 160,000 clones, 80% seen once. Details on this clone: Its antigen is currently unknown.

Deletions cut 3 bases from V and 0 bases from J, with 10 bases between. The CDR3 is made up of 14 amino acids. Per germline, CDR1 SQVTM and CDR2 ANQGSEA. Sequences were obtained from PBMCs. This TCR came from a man aged 30 to 39 in good health and CMV-seropositive. The chain joins TRBV29-1 to TRBJ2-3; D remains ambiguous. DNA for the CDR3: TGCAGCGTTGAGAACGCAACAAGCACAGATACGCAGTATTTT. Amino acid sequence: CSVENATSTDTQYF.